Listed below are T cell receptor beta chains from one sample, sequenced in a study of blood T cell repertoires in COVID-19. Using immunoSEQ multiplex PCR, the repertoire was profiled, and TCRdb retains in-frame clones only, with some absent. Among about 62,000 clones, about nine tenths were seen once, and the ten largest hold approximately 1.2%. Sequencing was carried out using peripheral blood. The receptor set was obtained from a woman older than 75 with acute or convalescent COVID-19. Each CDR3 is given with its conserved first and last residue. A D gene is named only where the DNA matches it firmly. Expanded clones get a size class; other rows say once, few or many, or leave the size out.

clone size: -; CDR3 length: 15; J gene: TRBJ2-2; D gene: -; V gene: TRBV2; CDR3 DNA: TGTGCCAGCAGTGAGGACAGCTTGAACACCGGGGAGCTGTTTTTT; CDR3 protein: CASSEDSLNTGELFF
clone size: -; CDR3 length: 15; J gene: TRBJ1-4; D gene: -; V gene: TRBV27; CDR3 DNA: TGTGCCAGCAGCCGATCGGGGGGCGTGAGGGAAAAACTGTTTTTT; CDR3 protein: CASSRSGGVREKLFF
clone size: -; CDR3 length: 17; J gene: TRBJ2-2; D gene: -; V gene: TRBV4-1; CDR3 DNA: TGCGCCAGCAGCCAAGAGAAGGCGGTACCTAACACCGGGGAGCTGTTTTTT; CDR3 protein: CASSQEKAVPNTGELFF
clone size: once; CDR3 length: 14; J gene: TRBJ1-4; D gene: -; V gene: TRBV24-1; CDR3 DNA: TGTGCCACCGGGGACCGGACAGATACAGAAAAACTGTTTTTT; CDR3 protein: CATGDRTDTEKLFF
clone size: once; CDR3 length: 15; J gene: TRBJ1-1; D gene: -; V gene: TRBV5-1; CDR3 DNA: TGCGCCAGCAGCCCTCGGACTCTCCGGAACACTGAAGCTTTCTTT; CDR3 protein: CASSPRTLRNTEAFF
clone size: -; CDR3 length: 18; J gene: TRBJ2-5; D gene: -; V gene: TRBV6-4; CDR3 DNA: TGTGCCAGCAGTACTCCAATGAGGTACAGGGAAAGTCAAGAGACCCAGTACTTC; CDR3 protein: CASSTPMRYRESQETQYF
clone size: -; CDR3 length: 17; J gene: TRBJ1-6; D gene: -; V gene: TRBV13; CDR3 DNA: TGTGCCAGCAGCCCACCGGGAGGGGCGAAGGGTGATTCACCCCTCCACTTT; CDR3 protein: CASSPPGGAKGDSPLHF
clone size: -; CDR3 length: 13; J gene: TRBJ1-1; D gene: -; V gene: TRBV2; CDR3 DNA: TGTGCCAGCAGTGGCCCGCGGGGGACTGAAGCTTTCTTT; CDR3 protein: CASSGPRGTEAFF
clone size: -; CDR3 length: 17; J gene: TRBJ1-1; D gene: TRBD1; V gene: TRBV28; CDR3 DNA: TGTGCCAGCAGTTTACTCGGCTTTGGGGGGGACAGGGAAGAAGCTTTCTTT; CDR3 protein: CASSLLGFGGDREEAFF
clone size: -; CDR3 length: 13; J gene: TRBJ1-1; D gene: -; V gene: TRBV3-1/TRBV3-2; CDR3 DNA: TGTGCCAGCAGCCAAACCACAATCACTGAAGCTTTCTTT; CDR3 protein: CASSQTTITEAFF
clone size: -; CDR3 length: 17; J gene: TRBJ2-3; D gene: TRBD1; V gene: TRBV5-1; CDR3 DNA: TGCGCCAGCAGCTTTTGGGACAGGGAGACTAGCACAGATACGCAGTATTTT; CDR3 protein: CASSFWDRETSTDTQYF
clone size: -; CDR3 length: 15; J gene: TRBJ1-3; D gene: -; V gene: TRBV6-4; CDR3 DNA: TGTGCCAGCAGTGACTCGCACGGCTCTGGAAACACCATATATTTT; CDR3 protein: CASSDSHGSGNTIYF
clone size: -; CDR3 length: 14; J gene: TRBJ1-5; D gene: TRBD1; V gene: TRBV27; CDR3 DNA: TGTGCCAGCAGTTCGGGACAGCGAGGCCAGCCCCAGCATTTT; CDR3 protein: CASSSGQRGQPQHF
clone size: -; CDR3 length: 16; J gene: TRBJ2-7; D gene: TRBD1; V gene: TRBV4-3; CDR3 DNA: TGCGCCAGCAGCCAGGATACCGGGACAGGGACCTACGAGCAGTACTTC; CDR3 protein: CASSQDTGTGTYEQYF
clone size: -; CDR3 length: 13; J gene: TRBJ2-7; D gene: TRBD2; V gene: TRBV6-2/TRBV6-3; CDR3 DNA: TGTGCCAGCAGTTCTGCCGGCGGGAGCGAGCAGTACTTC; CDR3 protein: CASSSAGGSEQYF
clone size: -; CDR3 length: 12; J gene: TRBJ2-2; D gene: -; V gene: TRBV6-6; CDR3 DNA: TGTGCCAGCAGACCCGAAACAGGGGAGCTGTTTTTT; CDR3 protein: CASRPETGELFF
clone size: once; CDR3 length: 13; J gene: TRBJ1-6; D gene: TRBD1; V gene: TRBV30; CDR3 DNA: TGTGCCTGTTCGGGACAGTCGGATTCACCCCTCCACTTT; CDR3 protein: CACSGQSDSPLHF
clone size: -; CDR3 length: 15; J gene: TRBJ1-1; D gene: -; V gene: TRBV28; CDR3 DNA: TGTGCCAGCAGAAGTGGGGGGGGAGCGAACACTGAAGCTTTCTTT; CDR3 protein: CASRSGGGANTEAFF
clone size: -; CDR3 length: 13; J gene: TRBJ2-5; D gene: -; V gene: TRBV11-2; CDR3 DNA: TGTGCCAGCAGCTTAGGCAGCCAAGAGACCCAGTACTTC; CDR3 protein: CASSLGSQETQYF
clone size: -; CDR3 length: 14; J gene: TRBJ2-7; D gene: TRBD1; V gene: TRBV29-1; CDR3 DNA: TGCAGCGTTGTGGGGACAGGGACGACCTACGAGCAGTACTTC; CDR3 protein: CSVVGTGTTYEQYF
clone size: -; CDR3 length: 13; J gene: TRBJ1-5; D gene: -; V gene: TRBV3-1/TRBV3-2; CDR3 DNA: TGTGCCAGCTCCCAGGAGGAAAGGCAGCCCCAGCATTTT; CDR3 protein: CASSQEERQPQHF
clone size: -; CDR3 length: 16; J gene: TRBJ2-7; D gene: TRBD1; V gene: TRBV7-2; CDR3 DNA: TGTGCCAGCAGCTTTGTGTCCGGACAGGGGTCCCACGAGCAGTACTTC; CDR3 protein: CASSFVSGQGSHEQYF
clone size: -; CDR3 length: 13; J gene: TRBJ1-1; D gene: -; V gene: TRBV11-3; CDR3 DNA: TGTGCCAGCAGCTCTTCGACAGGCCATGAAGCTTTCTTT; CDR3 protein: CASSSSTGHEAFF
clone size: -; CDR3 length: 15; J gene: TRBJ2-2; D gene: TRBD1; V gene: TRBV13; CDR3 DNA: TGTGCCAGCAGCGCCAGGGACAGGGGAGACGGGGAGCTGTTTTTT; CDR3 protein: CASSARDRGDGELFF
clone size: -; CDR3 length: 14; J gene: TRBJ1-1; D gene: TRBD1; V gene: TRBV7-3; CDR3 DNA: TGTGCCAGCAGCTTGGACAGGGATCACACTGAAGCTTTCTTT; CDR3 protein: CASSLDRDHTEAFF
clone size: few; CDR3 length: 16; J gene: TRBJ1-5; D gene: -; V gene: TRBV6-4; CDR3 DNA: TGTGCCAGCAGAATTACAGGGTATGGGGTCCAGCAGCCCCAGCATTTT; CDR3 protein: CASRITGYGVQQPQHF
clone size: -; CDR3 length: 16; J gene: TRBJ2-1; D gene: TRBD1; V gene: TRBV28; CDR3 DNA: TGTGCCGGCGGGACAGGGGGTGCCAACTCCTACAATGAGCAGTTCTTC; CDR3 protein: CAGGTGGANSYNEQFF
clone size: once; CDR3 length: 13; J gene: TRBJ1-5; D gene: -; V gene: TRBV6-5; CDR3 DNA: TGTGCCAGCAGTTTAAGCGGAGATCAGCCCCAGCATTTT; CDR3 protein: CASSLSGDQPQHF
clone size: -; CDR3 length: 12; J gene: TRBJ2-7; D gene: -; V gene: TRBV2; CDR3 DNA: TGTGCCAGCAGTGGTTATCTCTACGAGCAGTACTTC; CDR3 protein: CASSGYLYEQYF
clone size: -; CDR3 length: 13; J gene: TRBJ2-5; D gene: TRBD2; V gene: TRBV6-5; CDR3 DNA: TGTGCCAGCAAGTCGCTAGCGGGAGAGACCCAGTACTTC; CDR3 protein: CASKSLAGETQYF
clone size: -; CDR3 length: 15; J gene: TRBJ1-1; D gene: -; V gene: TRBV5-1; CDR3 DNA: TGCGCCAGCAGCTTTGAAAGCCGGGACACCCCTGAAGCTTTCTTT; CDR3 protein: CASSFESRDTPEAFF
clone size: -; CDR3 length: 14; J gene: TRBJ1-2; D gene: -; V gene: TRBV6-5; CDR3 DNA: TGTGCCAGCACCAAACATGGACAGTCCTATGGCTACACCTTC; CDR3 protein: CASTKHGQSYGYTF
clone size: -; CDR3 length: 14; J gene: TRBJ2-7; D gene: TRBD1; V gene: TRBV28; CDR3 DNA: TGTGCCAGCAGACGGGACAGAGTCTCCTACGAGCAGTACTTC; CDR3 protein: CASRRDRVSYEQYF
clone size: -; CDR3 length: 16; J gene: TRBJ2-1; D gene: TRBD2; V gene: TRBV23-1; CDR3 DNA: TGCGCCAGCAGTATCCCACTAGCGGGGGAAAAAACGGAGCAGTTCTTC; CDR3 protein: CASSIPLAGEKTEQFF
clone size: -; CDR3 length: 14; J gene: TRBJ2-7; D gene: -; V gene: TRBV15; CDR3 DNA: TGTGCCACCAGCCTCGAGCGAGACTCCTACGAGCAGTACTTC; CDR3 protein: CATSLERDSYEQYF
clone size: -; CDR3 length: 15; J gene: TRBJ1-1; D gene: -; V gene: TRBV28; CDR3 DNA: TGTGCCAGCAGTCGGGCCACCCCGGGGGACACTGAAGCTTTCTTT; CDR3 protein: CASSRATPGDTEAFF
clone size: -; CDR3 length: 13; J gene: TRBJ1-5; D gene: -; V gene: TRBV4-3; CDR3 DNA: TGCGCCAGCAGCCAAGAGGTACACCAGCCCCAGCATTTT; CDR3 protein: CASSQEVHQPQHF
clone size: -; CDR3 length: 16; J gene: TRBJ1-1; D gene: TRBD1; V gene: TRBV6-5; CDR3 DNA: TGTGCCAGCAGTTTGACCGGGACAGGGTTGAACACTGAAGCTTTCTTT; CDR3 protein: CASSLTGTGLNTEAFF
clone size: -; CDR3 length: 16; J gene: TRBJ1-2; D gene: -; V gene: TRBV3-1/TRBV3-2; CDR3 DNA: TGTGCCAGCAGCCAGCAAGTAACCGGGGTTGGGTTTGGCTACACCTTC; CDR3 protein: CASSQQVTGVGFGYTF
clone size: few; CDR3 length: 14; J gene: TRBJ2-3; D gene: -; V gene: TRBV5-6; CDR3 DNA: TGTGCCAGCAGCTCTCAGTTAAGCACAGATACGCAGTATTTT; CDR3 protein: CASSSQLSTDTQYF
clone size: -; CDR3 length: 14; J gene: TRBJ1-3; D gene: -; V gene: TRBV3-1/TRBV3-2; CDR3 DNA: TGTGCCAGCACGGACTCTGGCTCTGGAAACACCATATATTTT; CDR3 protein: CASTDSGSGNTIYF
clone size: -; CDR3 length: 14; J gene: TRBJ2-7; D gene: TRBD2; V gene: TRBV7-2; CDR3 DNA: TGTGCCAGCAGCACGGGACTAGCGGGGGATAGGTTGTACTTC; CDR3 protein: CASSTGLAGDRLYF
clone size: -; CDR3 length: 16; J gene: TRBJ2-1; D gene: TRBD2; V gene: TRBV7-8; CDR3 DNA: TGTGCCAGCAGCATAGTGAAGACTAGCGGATACAATGAGCAGTTCTTC; CDR3 protein: CASSIVKTSGYNEQFF
clone size: -; CDR3 length: 17; J gene: TRBJ2-2; D gene: TRBD1; V gene: TRBV10-3; CDR3 DNA: TGTGCCACAACGGACAGGGCCCAACACGCGAACACCGGGGAGCTGTTTTTT; CDR3 protein: CATTDRAQHANTGELFF
clone size: -; CDR3 length: 15; J gene: TRBJ1-1; D gene: -; V gene: TRBV5-4; CDR3 DNA: TGTGCCAGCAGCTTGGTGGGGCGATTGAACACTGAAGCTTTCTTT; CDR3 protein: CASSLVGRLNTEAFF
clone size: -; CDR3 length: 12; J gene: TRBJ1-1; D gene: -; V gene: TRBV5-5; CDR3 DNA: TGTGCCAGCAGCCAGATGAACACTGAAGCTTTCTTT; CDR3 protein: CASSQMNTEAFF
clone size: -; CDR3 length: 17; J gene: TRBJ2-5; D gene: TRBD2; V gene: TRBV6-2/TRBV6-3; CDR3 DNA: TGTGCCAGCAGCTCGGGACTAGCGGGGGGGTACCAAGAGACCCAGTACTTC; CDR3 protein: CASSSGLAGGYQETQYF
clone size: -; CDR3 length: 13; J gene: TRBJ2-4; D gene: -; V gene: TRBV5-6; CDR3 DNA: TGTGCCAGCAGCTTCTTTGCCAAAAACATTCAGTACTTC; CDR3 protein: CASSFFAKNIQYF
clone size: once; CDR3 length: 15; J gene: TRBJ1-2; D gene: TRBD1; V gene: TRBV9; CDR3 DNA: TGTGCCAGCAGCGCCACCGGACAGGAGGAATATGGCTACACCTTC; CDR3 protein: CASSATGQEEYGYTF
clone size: -; CDR3 length: 14; J gene: TRBJ1-2; D gene: -; V gene: TRBV9; CDR3 DNA: TGTGCCAGCAGCCAAGCCGGGAGTGTTAGTGGCTACACCTTC; CDR3 protein: CASSQAGSVSGYTF
clone size: -; CDR3 length: 18; J gene: TRBJ1-6; D gene: -; V gene: TRBV27; CDR3 DNA: TGTGCCAGCAGTAAAACGACAGGCCTGAGCTCCTATAATTCACCCCTCCACTTT; CDR3 protein: CASSKTTGLSSYNSPLHF
clone size: -; CDR3 length: 17; J gene: TRBJ1-3; D gene: -; V gene: TRBV19; CDR3 DNA: TGTGCCAGTAGTCTCCCGGGACTTGCAGAATCTGGAAACACCATATATTTT; CDR3 protein: CASSLPGLAESGNTIYF
clone size: few; CDR3 length: 13; J gene: TRBJ2-7; D gene: -; V gene: TRBV7-3; CDR3 DNA: TGTGCCAGCAGCTTGACAGCGGAGGGGGAGCAGTACTTC; CDR3 protein: CASSLTAEGEQYF
clone size: once; CDR3 length: 15; J gene: TRBJ1-2; D gene: TRBD1; V gene: TRBV7-9; CDR3 DNA: TGTGCCAGCAGTCGGGACAGGTCCCTCTCGGATGGCTACACCTTC; CDR3 protein: CASSRDRSLSDGYTF
clone size: -; CDR3 length: 18; J gene: TRBJ1-2; D gene: -; V gene: TRBV7-8; CDR3 DNA: TGTGCCAGCAGCTTAGCGCTAGGACAACGAAGATCTAACTATGGCTACACCTTC; CDR3 protein: CASSLALGQRRSNYGYTF
clone size: -; CDR3 length: 14; J gene: TRBJ2-2; D gene: TRBD1; V gene: TRBV27; CDR3 DNA: TGTGCCAGCGAAGGGGGCGGTAGTACCGGGGAGCTGTTTTTT; CDR3 protein: CASEGGGSTGELFF